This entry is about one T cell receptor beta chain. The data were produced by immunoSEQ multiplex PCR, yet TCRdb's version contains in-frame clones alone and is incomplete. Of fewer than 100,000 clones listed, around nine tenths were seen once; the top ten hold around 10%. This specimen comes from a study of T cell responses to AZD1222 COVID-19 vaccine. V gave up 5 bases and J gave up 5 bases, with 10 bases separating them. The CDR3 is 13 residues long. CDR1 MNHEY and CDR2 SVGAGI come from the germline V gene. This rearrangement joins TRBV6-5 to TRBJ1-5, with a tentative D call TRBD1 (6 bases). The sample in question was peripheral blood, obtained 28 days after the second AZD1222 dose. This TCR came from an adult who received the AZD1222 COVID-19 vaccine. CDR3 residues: CASSLDRDQPQHF. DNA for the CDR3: TGTGCCAGCAGTCTGGACAGAGATCAGCCCCAGCATTTT.